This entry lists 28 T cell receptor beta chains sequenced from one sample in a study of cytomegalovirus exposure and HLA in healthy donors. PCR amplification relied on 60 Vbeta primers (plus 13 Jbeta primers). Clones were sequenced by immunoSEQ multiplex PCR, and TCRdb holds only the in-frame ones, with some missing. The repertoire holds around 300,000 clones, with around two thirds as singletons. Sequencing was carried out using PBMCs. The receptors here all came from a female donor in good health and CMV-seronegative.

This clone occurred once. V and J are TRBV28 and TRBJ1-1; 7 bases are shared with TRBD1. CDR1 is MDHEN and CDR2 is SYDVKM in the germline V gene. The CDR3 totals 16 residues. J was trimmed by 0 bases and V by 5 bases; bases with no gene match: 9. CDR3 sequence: CASSPEGASMNTEAFF. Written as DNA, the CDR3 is TGTGCCAGCAGTCCCGAGGGGGCATCCATGAACACTGAAGCTTTCTTT.

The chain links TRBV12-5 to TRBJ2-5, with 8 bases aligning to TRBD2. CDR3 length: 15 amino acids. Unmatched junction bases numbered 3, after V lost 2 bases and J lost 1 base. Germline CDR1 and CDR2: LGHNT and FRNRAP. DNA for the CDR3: TGTGCTAGTGGTTTGCTTCGGGGGGGCCAAGAGACCCAGTACTTC. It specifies CASGLLRGGQETQYF.

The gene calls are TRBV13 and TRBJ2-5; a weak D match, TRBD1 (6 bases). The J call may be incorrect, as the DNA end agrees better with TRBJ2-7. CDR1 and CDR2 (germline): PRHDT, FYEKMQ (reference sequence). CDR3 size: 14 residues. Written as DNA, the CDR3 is TGTGCCAGCAGCCCAACCAGGGGACCCTACGAGCAGTACTTC. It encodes CASSPTRGPYEQYF.

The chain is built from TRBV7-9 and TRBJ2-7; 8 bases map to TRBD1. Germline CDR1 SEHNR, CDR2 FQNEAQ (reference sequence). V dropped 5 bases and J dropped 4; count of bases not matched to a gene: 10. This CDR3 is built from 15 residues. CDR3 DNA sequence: TGTGCCAGCAGCGCTACGACAGGGGCAGATTACGAGCAGTACTTC. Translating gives CASSATTGADYEQYF.

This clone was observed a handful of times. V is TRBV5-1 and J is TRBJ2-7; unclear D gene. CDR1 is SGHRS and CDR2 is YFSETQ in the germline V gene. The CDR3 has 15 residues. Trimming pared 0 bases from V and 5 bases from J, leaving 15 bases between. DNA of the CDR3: TGCGCCAGCAGCTTGGAAGCAGGTAAATCCCACGAGCAGTACTTC. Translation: CASSLEAGKSHEQYF. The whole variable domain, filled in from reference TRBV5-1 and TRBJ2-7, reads KAGVTQTPRYLIKTRGQQVTLSCSPISGHRSVSWYQQTPGQGLQFLFEYFSETQRNKGNFPGRFSGRQFSNSRSEMNVSTLELGDSALYLCASSLEAGKSHEQYFGPGTRLTVT.

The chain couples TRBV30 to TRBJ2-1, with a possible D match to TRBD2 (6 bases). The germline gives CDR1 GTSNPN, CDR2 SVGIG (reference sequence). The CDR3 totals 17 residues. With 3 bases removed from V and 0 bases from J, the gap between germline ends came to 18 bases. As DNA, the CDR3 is TGTGCCTGGAGCTTATTAACGGGAGCAAGCTCCTACAATGAGCAGTTCTTC. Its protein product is CAWSLLTGASSYNEQFF.

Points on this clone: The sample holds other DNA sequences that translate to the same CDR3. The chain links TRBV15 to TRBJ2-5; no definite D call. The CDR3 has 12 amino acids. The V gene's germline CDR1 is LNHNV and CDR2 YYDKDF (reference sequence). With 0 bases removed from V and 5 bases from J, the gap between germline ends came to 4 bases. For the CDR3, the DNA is TGTGCCACCAGCAGAGATCCGGAGACCCAGTACTTC. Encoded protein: CATSRDPETQYF.

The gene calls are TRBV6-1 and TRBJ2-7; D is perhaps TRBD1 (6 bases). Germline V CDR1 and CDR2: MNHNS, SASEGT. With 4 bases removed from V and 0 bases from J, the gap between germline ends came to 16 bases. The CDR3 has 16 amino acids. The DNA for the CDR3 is TGTGCCAGCAGTGGATCCACTAGGGGGTCCTCCTACGAGCAGTACTTC. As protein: CASSGSTRGSSYEQYF.

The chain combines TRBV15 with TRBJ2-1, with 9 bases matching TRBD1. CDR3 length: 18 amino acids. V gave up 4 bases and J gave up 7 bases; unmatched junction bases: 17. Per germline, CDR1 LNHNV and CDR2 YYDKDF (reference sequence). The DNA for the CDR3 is TGTGCCACCAGCATAACCCCGGGACAGGGTTGGGTCGAAAATGAGCAGTTCTTC. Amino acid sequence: CATSITPGQGWVENEQFF.

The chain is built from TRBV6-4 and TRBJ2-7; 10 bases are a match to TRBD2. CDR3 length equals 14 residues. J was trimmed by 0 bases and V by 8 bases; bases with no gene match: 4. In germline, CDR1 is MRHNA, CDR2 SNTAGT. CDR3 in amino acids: CASPSSGSSYEQYF. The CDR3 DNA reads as TGTGCCAGCCCATCTAGCGGGAGCTCCTACGAGCAGTACTTC.

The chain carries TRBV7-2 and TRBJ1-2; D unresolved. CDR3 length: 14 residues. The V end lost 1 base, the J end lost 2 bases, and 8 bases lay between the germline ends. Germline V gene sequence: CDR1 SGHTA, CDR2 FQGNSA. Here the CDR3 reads CASSLVVVNYGYTF. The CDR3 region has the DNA TGTGCCAGCAGCTTAGTTGTAGTAAACTATGGCTACACCTTC.

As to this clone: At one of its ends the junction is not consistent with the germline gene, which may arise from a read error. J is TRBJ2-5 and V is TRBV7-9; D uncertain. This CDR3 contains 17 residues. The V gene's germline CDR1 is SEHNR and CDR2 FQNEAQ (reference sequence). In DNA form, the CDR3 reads TGTTCCAGCAGCCCCGACACGACCCAAAGATACCAAGAGACCCAGTACTTC. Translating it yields CSSSPDTTQRYQETQYF. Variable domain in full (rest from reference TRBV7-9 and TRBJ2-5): DTGVSQNPRHKITKRGQNVTFRCDPISEHNRLYWYRQTLGQGPEFLTYFQNEAQLEKSRLLSDRFSAERPKGSFSTLEIQRTEQGDSAMYLCSSSPDTTQRYQETQYFGPGTRLLVL.

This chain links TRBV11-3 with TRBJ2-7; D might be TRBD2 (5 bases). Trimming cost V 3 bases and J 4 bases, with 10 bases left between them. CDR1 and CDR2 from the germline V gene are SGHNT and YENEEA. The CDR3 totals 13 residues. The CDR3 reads CASSFNSGYEQYF. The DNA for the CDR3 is TGTGCCAGCAGCTTTAATTCGGGGTACGAGCAGTACTTC.

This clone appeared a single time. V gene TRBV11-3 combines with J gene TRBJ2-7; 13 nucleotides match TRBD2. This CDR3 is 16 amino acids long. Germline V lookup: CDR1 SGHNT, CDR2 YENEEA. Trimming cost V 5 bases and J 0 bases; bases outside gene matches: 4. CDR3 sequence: CASSRGTSGVSYEQYF. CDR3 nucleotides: TGTGCCAGCAGCAGAGGGACTAGCGGGGTCTCCTACGAGCAGTACTTC.

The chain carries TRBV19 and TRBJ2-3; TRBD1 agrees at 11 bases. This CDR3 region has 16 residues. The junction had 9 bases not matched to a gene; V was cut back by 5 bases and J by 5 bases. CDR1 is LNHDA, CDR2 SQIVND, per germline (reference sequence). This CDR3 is CASSARTGGRGDTQYF. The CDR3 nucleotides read TGTGCCAGTAGTGCAAGGACAGGGGGCAGGGGAGATACGCAGTATTTT.

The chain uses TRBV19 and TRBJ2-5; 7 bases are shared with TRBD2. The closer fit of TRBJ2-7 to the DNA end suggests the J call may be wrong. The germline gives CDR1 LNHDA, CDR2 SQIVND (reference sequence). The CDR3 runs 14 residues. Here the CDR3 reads CATASGGETYEQYF. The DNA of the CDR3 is TGTGCCACCGCGTCGGGAGGCGAAACCTACGAGCAGTACTTC.

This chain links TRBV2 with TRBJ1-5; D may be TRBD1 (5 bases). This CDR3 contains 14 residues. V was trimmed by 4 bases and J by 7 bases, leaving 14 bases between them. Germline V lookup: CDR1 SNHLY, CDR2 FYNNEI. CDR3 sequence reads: CASSGSGREQPQHF. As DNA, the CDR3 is TGTGCCAGCAGTGGATCAGGGAGGGAACAGCCCCAGCATTTT.

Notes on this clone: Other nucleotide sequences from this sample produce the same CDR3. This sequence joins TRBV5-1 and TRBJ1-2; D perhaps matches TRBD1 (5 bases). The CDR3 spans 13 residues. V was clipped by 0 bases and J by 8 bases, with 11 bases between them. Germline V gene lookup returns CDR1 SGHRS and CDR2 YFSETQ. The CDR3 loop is CASSLDGQEGYTF. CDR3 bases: TGCGCCAGCAGCTTGGATGGACAAGAGGGCTACACCTTC.

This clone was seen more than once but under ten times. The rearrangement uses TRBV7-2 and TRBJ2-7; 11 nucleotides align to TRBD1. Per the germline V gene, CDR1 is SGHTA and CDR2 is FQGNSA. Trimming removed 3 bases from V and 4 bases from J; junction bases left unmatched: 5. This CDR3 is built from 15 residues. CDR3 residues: CASSFDGTGGYEQYF. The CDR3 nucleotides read TGTGCCAGCAGCTTTGATGGGACAGGGGGATACGAGCAGTACTTC.

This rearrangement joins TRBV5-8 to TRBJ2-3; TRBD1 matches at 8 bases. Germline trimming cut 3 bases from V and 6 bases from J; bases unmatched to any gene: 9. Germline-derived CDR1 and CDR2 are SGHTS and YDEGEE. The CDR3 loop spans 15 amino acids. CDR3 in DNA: TGTGCCAGCAGCTCGGGGGACAGGCGGGCGGATACGCAGTATTTT. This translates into CASSSGDRRADTQYF.

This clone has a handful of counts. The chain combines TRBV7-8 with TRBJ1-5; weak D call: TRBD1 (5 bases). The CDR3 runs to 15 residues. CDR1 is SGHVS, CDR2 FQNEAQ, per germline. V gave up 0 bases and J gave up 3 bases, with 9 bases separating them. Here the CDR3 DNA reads TGTGCCAGCAGCTTAGCGCCAGGGAACAATCAGCCCCAGCATTTT. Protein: CASSLAPGNNQPQHF.

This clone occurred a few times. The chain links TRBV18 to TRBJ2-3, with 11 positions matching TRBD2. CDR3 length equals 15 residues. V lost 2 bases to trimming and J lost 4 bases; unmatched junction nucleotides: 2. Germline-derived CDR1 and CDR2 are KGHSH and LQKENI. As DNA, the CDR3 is TGTGCCAGCTCACCAGGGACTAGCGGACCAGATACGCAGTATTTT. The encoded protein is CASSPGTSGPDTQYF.

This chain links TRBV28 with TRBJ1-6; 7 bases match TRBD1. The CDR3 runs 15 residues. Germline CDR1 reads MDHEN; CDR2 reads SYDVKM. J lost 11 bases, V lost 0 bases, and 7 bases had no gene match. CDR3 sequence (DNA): TGTGCCAGCAGTTTATGGAGACAGGGAGGAACACCCCTCCACTTT. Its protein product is CASSLWRQGGTPLHF.

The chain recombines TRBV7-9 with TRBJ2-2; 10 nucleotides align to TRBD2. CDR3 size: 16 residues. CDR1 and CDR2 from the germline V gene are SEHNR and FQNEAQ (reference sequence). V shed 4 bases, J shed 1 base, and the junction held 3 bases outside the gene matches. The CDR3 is CASSSGLAENTGELFF. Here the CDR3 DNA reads TGTGCCAGCAGCTCCGGACTAGCGGAGAACACCGGGGAGCTGTTTTTT.

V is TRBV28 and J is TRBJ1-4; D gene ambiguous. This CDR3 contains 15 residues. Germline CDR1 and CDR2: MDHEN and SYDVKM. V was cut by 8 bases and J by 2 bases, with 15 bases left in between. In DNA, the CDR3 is TGTGCCAGCGGCCTTCCGGGGAGGACTAATGAAAAACTGTTTTTT. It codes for CASGLPGRTNEKLFF.

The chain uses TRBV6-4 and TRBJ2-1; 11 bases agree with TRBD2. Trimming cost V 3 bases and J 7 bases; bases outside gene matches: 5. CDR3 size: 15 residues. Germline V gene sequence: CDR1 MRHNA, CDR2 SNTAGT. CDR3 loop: CASSELAGVSNEQFF. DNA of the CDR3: TGTGCCAGCAGTGAACTAGCGGGAGTATCAAATGAGCAGTTCTTC.

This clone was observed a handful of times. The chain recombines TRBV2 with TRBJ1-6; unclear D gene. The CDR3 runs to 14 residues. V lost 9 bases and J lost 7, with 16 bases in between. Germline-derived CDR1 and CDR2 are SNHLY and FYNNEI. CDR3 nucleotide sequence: TGTGCCAGTTACCGCCTTGGGCAAAATTCACCCCTCCACTTT. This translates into CASYRLGQNSPLHF.

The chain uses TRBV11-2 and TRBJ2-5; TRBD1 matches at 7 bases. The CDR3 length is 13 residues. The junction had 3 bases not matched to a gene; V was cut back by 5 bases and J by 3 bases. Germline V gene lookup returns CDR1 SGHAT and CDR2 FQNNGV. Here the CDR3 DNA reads TGTGCCAGCAGCCCCACAGGGGAAGAGACCCAGTACTTC. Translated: CASSPTGEETQYF.